One and the same sample provided the 2 T cell receptor beta chains below, sequenced in a study of blood T cell repertoires in COVID-19. Data came from immunoSEQ multiplex PCR; TCRdb stores just in-frame clones and leaves some out. The profile shows under 200,000 clones, 60% to 85% of them singletons. Specimen: peripheral blood. The receptors here all came from a man between 65 and 85 years old with acute or convalescent COVID-19.

This clone appeared a single time. The chain combines TRBV6-2 or TRBV6-3 with TRBJ2-3, with TRBD2 matching over 12 bases. Germline V CDR1 and CDR2: MNHEY, SVGEGT. After removal of 5 bases from V and 6 bases from J, the junction contained 9 bases not matched to a gene. The CDR3 is 16 residues long. The CDR3 reads CASSETSGSGDDTQYF. As DNA, the CDR3 is TGTGCCAGCAGTGAGACTAGCGGGAGTGGTGACGATACGCAGTATTTT.

The V gene is TRBV12-3 or TRBV12-4, the J gene TRBJ1-2; D call uncertain. V shed 6 bases and J shed 8 bases, with 10 bases lying between them. This CDR3 contains 11 residues. The DNA of the CDR3 is TGTGCCAGCAGACACGGCGGGGGCTACACCTTC. Translation gives CASRHGGGYTF.